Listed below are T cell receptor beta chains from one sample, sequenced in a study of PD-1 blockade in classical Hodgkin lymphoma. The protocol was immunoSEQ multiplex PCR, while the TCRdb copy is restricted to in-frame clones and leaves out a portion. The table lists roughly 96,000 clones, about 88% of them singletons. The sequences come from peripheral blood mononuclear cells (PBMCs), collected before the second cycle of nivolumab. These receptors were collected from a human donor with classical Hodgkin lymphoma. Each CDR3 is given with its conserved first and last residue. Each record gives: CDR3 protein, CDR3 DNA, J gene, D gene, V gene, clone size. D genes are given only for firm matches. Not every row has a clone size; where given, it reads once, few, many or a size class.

CDR3: CASNQGFGEQYF; DNA: TGTGCCAGTAACCAGGGCTTTGGCGAGCAGTACTTC; J: TRBJ2-7; D: -; V: TRBV19; size: few
CDR3: CASRTYNQPQHF; DNA: TGTGCCAGCAGAACCTACAATCAGCCCCAGCATTTT; J: TRBJ1-5; D: -; V: TRBV28; size: -
CDR3: CASDRVGTPEPQYF; DNA: TGTGCCAGCGACAGGGTGGGAACCCCCGAACCGCAGTATTTT; J: TRBJ2-3; D: TRBD1; V: TRBV28; size: -
CDR3: CASSGGPLYEQYF; DNA: TGTGCCAGCAGCGGGGGCCCCCTCTACGAGCAGTACTTC; J: TRBJ2-7; D: -; V: TRBV6-1; size: -
CDR3: CTSRRQGPNTGELFF; DNA: TGCACCAGCCGCCGACAGGGTCCGAACACCGGGGAGCTGTTTTTT; J: TRBJ2-2; D: -; V: TRBV1; size: -
CDR3: CASNQGSGANVLTF; DNA: TGTGCCAGCAATCAGGGCTCTGGGGCCAACGTCCTGACTTTC; J: TRBJ2-6; D: -; V: TRBV6-5; size: once
CDR3: CASSTNLATNEKLFF; DNA: TGTGCCAGTAGTACGAACCTTGCAACTAATGAAAAACTGTTTTTT; J: TRBJ1-4; D: -; V: TRBV19; size: -
CDR3: CASSRGTDTQYF; DNA: TGTGCCAGCAGTCGAGGCACAGATACGCAGTATTTT; J: TRBJ2-3; D: -; V: TRBV27; size: -
CDR3: CSVAGSESYEQYF; DNA: TGCAGCGTTGCCGGGTCCGAATCCTACGAGCAGTACTTC; J: TRBJ2-7; D: -; V: TRBV29-1; size: -
CDR3: CASSPQGTSNQPQHF; DNA: TGTGCCAGCAGTCCTCAGGGGACCAGCAATCAGCCCCAGCATTTT; J: TRBJ1-5; D: -; V: TRBV28; size: -
CDR3: CASSPGGGVYEQYF; DNA: TGTGCCAGCTCACCAGGGGGTGGGGTCTACGAGCAGTACTTC; J: TRBJ2-7; D: -; V: TRBV18; size: -
CDR3: CAIGTGLTPNTGELFF; DNA: TGTGCCATAGGGACAGGGCTAACCCCGAACACCGGGGAGCTGTTTTTT; J: TRBJ2-2; D: TRBD1; V: TRBV10-3; size: -
CDR3: CASSHGLGDQPQHF; DNA: TGTGCCAGCAGCCATGGACTAGGGGATCAGCCCCAGCATTTT; J: TRBJ1-5; D: -; V: TRBV7-9; size: -
CDR3: CASSSGVGGPYNEQFF; DNA: TGCGCCAGCAGCTCCGGGGTAGGGGGGCCCTACAATGAGCAGTTCTTC; J: TRBJ2-1; D: -; V: TRBV5-1; size: -
CDR3: CASSLAGAGLASTDTQYF; DNA: TGTGCCAGCAGCTTAGCTGGGGCTGGACTAGCGAGCACAGATACGCAGTATTTT; J: TRBJ2-3; D: TRBD2; V: TRBV13; size: -
CDR3: CASGTSGGREQYF; DNA: TGCGCCAGCGGGACTAGCGGGGGTCGGGAGCAGTACTTC; J: TRBJ2-7; D: TRBD2; V: TRBV5-1; size: -
CDR3: CASSDRDRAWETQYF; DNA: TGTGCCAGCAGTGACCGGGACAGGGCTTGGGAGACCCAGTACTTC; J: TRBJ2-5; D: TRBD1; V: TRBV6-1; size: -
CDR3: CASSLAGANTGELFF; DNA: TGTGCCAGCAGCTTAGCGGGGGCGAACACCGGGGAGCTGTTTTTT; J: TRBJ2-2; D: TRBD2; V: TRBV7-3; size: -
CDR3: CASSFGTDTEAFF; DNA: TGTGCCAGCAGCTTCGGGACAGATACTGAAGCTTTCTTT; J: TRBJ1-1; D: TRBD1; V: TRBV5-6; size: -
CDR3: CASSSPWRDPETQYF; DNA: TGTGCCAGCAGTTCCCCTTGGCGGGATCCGGAGACCCAGTACTTC; J: TRBJ2-5; D: -; V: TRBV28; size: -
CDR3: CASSLALTGTAGELFF; DNA: TGCGCCAGCAGCTTGGCCCTGACAGGGACCGCCGGGGAGCTGTTTTTT; J: TRBJ2-2; D: TRBD1; V: TRBV5-1; size: -
CDR3: CASSLAWGTQYF; DNA: TGTGCCAGCAGCTTGGCTTGGGGTACGCAGTATTTT; J: TRBJ2-3; D: -; V: TRBV5-6; size: -
CDR3: CASSPQGTGSPLHF; DNA: TGTGCCAGCTCACCACAAGGGACTGGGTCACCCCTCCACTTT; J: TRBJ1-6; D: -; V: TRBV18; size: once
CDR3: CASSSLRAEYNEQFF; DNA: TGTGCCAGCAGCTCACTAAGAGCGGAGTACAATGAGCAGTTCTTC; J: TRBJ2-1; D: -; V: TRBV28; size: -
CDR3: CASSLSGQGAYEQYF; DNA: TGTGCCAGCAGCTTATCAGGACAGGGGGCCTACGAGCAGTACTTC; J: TRBJ2-7; D: TRBD1; V: TRBV7-8; size: -
CDR3: CASSWGLAGGPEETQYF; DNA: TGTGCCAGCAGCTGGGGACTAGCGGGAGGGCCGGAAGAGACCCAGTACTTC; J: TRBJ2-5; D: TRBD2; V: TRBV5-4; size: -
CDR3: CASSFPGQYNSPLHF; DNA: TGTGCCAGCAGCTTCCCGGGACAGTATAATTCACCCCTCCACTTT; J: TRBJ1-6; D: TRBD1; V: TRBV5-5; size: -
CDR3: CASSPTTQAYNEQFF; DNA: TGTGCCAGCTCACCAACTACGCAGGCCTACAATGAGCAGTTCTTC; J: TRBJ2-1; D: -; V: TRBV18; size: -
CDR3: CASSLGDSHEAFF; DNA: TGTGCCAGCAGTTTAGGGGACAGCCATGAAGCTTTCTTT; J: TRBJ1-1; D: TRBD1; V: TRBV27; size: -
CDR3: CAISGQDSRETQYF; DNA: TGTGCCATCAGCGGACAGGACTCTCGGGAGACCCAGTACTTC; J: TRBJ2-5; D: TRBD1; V: TRBV10-3; size: -
CDR3: CASSFGASGANVLTF; DNA: TGTGCCAGCAGTTTTGGGGCCTCTGGGGCCAACGTCCTGACTTTC; J: TRBJ2-6; D: -; V: TRBV28; size: -
CDR3: CASSLNRDSSYEQYF; DNA: TGTGCCAGCAGCTTAAACCGGGACAGCTCCTACGAGCAGTACTTC; J: TRBJ2-7; D: TRBD1; V: TRBV11-2; size: -
CDR3: CASSGLAIQPTGYAFF; DNA: TGTGCCAGCTCTGGCCTGGCGATACAACCGACAGGGTATGCTTTCTTT; J: TRBJ1-1; D: TRBD1; V: TRBV18; size: -
CDR3: CASSQAGGRETQYF; DNA: TGTGCCAGCAGCCAAGCGGGGGGTAGAGAGACCCAGTACTTC; J: TRBJ2-5; D: TRBD2; V: TRBV4-2; size: -
CDR3: CASSLGGAGSYNEQFF; DNA: TGTGCCAGCAGCTTGGGTGGGGCAGGTTCCTACAATGAGCAGTTCTTC; J: TRBJ2-1; D: -; V: TRBV7-6; size: -
CDR3: CASSVDGGDYTQYF; DNA: TGTGCCAGCAGCGTAGACGGGGGGGATTATACGCAGTATTTT; J: TRBJ2-3; D: TRBD2; V: TRBV9; size: -
CDR3: CASSYEDFYEQYF; DNA: TGTGCCAGCAGCTACGAGGACTTTTACGAGCAGTACTTC; J: TRBJ2-7; D: -; V: TRBV11-2; size: -
CDR3: CASSIEFRAFF; DNA: TGTGCCAGTAGTATTGAGTTTCGAGCTTTCTTT; J: TRBJ1-1; D: -; V: TRBV19; size: -
CDR3: CASSGGDRPGADTQYF; DNA: TGTGCCAGCAGCGGGGGGGACAGGCCCGGCGCAGATACGCAGTATTTT; J: TRBJ2-3; D: -; V: TRBV21-1; size: -
CDR3: CASSLGNQGEKLFF; DNA: TGTGCCAGCAGCCTCGGGAACCAGGGTGAAAAACTGTTTTTT; J: TRBJ1-4; D: -; V: TRBV7-9; size: -
CDR3: CASSFHPGLAGAADTQYF; DNA: TGTGCCAGCAGCTTTCACCCGGGACTAGCGGGGGCCGCAGATACGCAGTATTTT; J: TRBJ2-3; D: TRBD2; V: TRBV13; size: -
CDR3: CASRDRASYEQYF; DNA: TGTGCCAGCAGGGACAGGGCCTCCTACGAGCAGTACTTC; J: TRBJ2-7; D: TRBD1; V: TRBV2; size: -
CDR3: CASSAINQPQHF; DNA: TGTGCCAGCAGTGCCATTAATCAGCCCCAGCATTTT; J: TRBJ1-5; D: -; V: TRBV28; size: -
CDR3: CASSPSPSGGGYTQYF; DNA: TGTGCCAGCAGTCCATCGCCTAGCGGGGGCGGGTATACGCAGTATTTT; J: TRBJ2-3; D: TRBD2; V: TRBV27; size: -
CDR3: CASSFGQVDNEQYF; DNA: TGCGCCAGCAGCTTCGGACAGGTCGACAACGAGCAGTACTTC; J: TRBJ2-7; D: TRBD1; V: TRBV5-1; size: -
CDR3: CASSPPTGKYSNQPQHF; DNA: TGTGCCAGCAGTCCGCCGACAGGGAAGTATAGCAATCAGCCCCAGCATTTT; J: TRBJ1-5; D: TRBD1; V: TRBV28; size: -
CDR3: CASSLSSVEQFF; DNA: TGTGCCAGCAGCTTGTCTAGCGTGGAGCAGTTCTTC; J: TRBJ2-1; D: -; V: TRBV11-3; size: -
CDR3: CASSSGIDRDGYTF; DNA: TGCGCCAGCAGCTCGGGAATTGACCGAGATGGCTACACCTTC; J: TRBJ1-2; D: -; V: TRBV5-1; size: -